The 3 T cell receptor beta chains in this list originate from one sample, sequenced in a study of T cells expressing NK-cell markers. TCRdb re-called the 5' RACE reads and gives one entry per CDR3 protein, without DNA. The ten most abundant clones cover 4% to 5% of a sample with 200,000 to 300,000 distinct CDR3 sequences. Input material: blood T cells: a sorted CD56 or NKG2C T cell subset, CD4+ or CD8+ T cells, or bulk PBMC T cells (not recorded which). Receptors were obtained from a woman aged 18 to 75 in good health.

This sequence joins TRBV29-1 and TRBJ1-1; lacking DNA, the TRBD1 call made by TCRdb goes unchecked. The length of the CDR3 is 13 residues. Germline CDR1 is SQVTM and CDR2 is ANQGSEA. The CDR3 sequence: CSVEWGLGTEAFF.

The genes are TRBV6-2 or TRBV6-3 and TRBJ1-1. Per the germline V gene, CDR1 is MNHEY and CDR2 is SVGEGT. The CDR3 has 13 residues. The CDR3 loop is CASSRKENTEAFF.

The chain employs TRBV7-9 and TRBJ1-4; TCRdb proposes TRBD1, but this gene call is untestable without DNA. This CDR3 is 14 amino acids long. The germline V gene has CDR1 SEHNR and CDR2 FQNEAQ (reference sequence). CDR3 amino acids: CASSQSGGGENLFF.